The 24 T cell receptor beta chains given below trace back to one sample, sequenced in a study of OX40 agonist ivuxolimab in advanced cancers. Data came from immunoSEQ multiplex PCR; TCRdb stores just in-frame clones and leaves some out. The profile shows 52,000 or so clones, more than 70% of them singletons. Here the sequenced sample was CD4+ or CD8+ T cells sorted from blood, taken in a trial of the OX40 agonist ivuxolimab. The receptor set was obtained from an adult with an advanced solid tumor such as melanoma, head and neck, liver or kidney cancer.

Judged by abundance, this clone is medium-sized. The chain is built from TRBV19 and TRBJ2-5; D gene unclear. The length of the CDR3 is 13 residues. The germline CDR1 and CDR2 sequences are LNHDA and SQIVND (reference sequence). V lost 1 base and J lost 1, with 4 bases in between. The CDR3 nucleotides read TGTGCCAGTAGTATAGGTACCCAAGAGACCCAGTACTTC. Translating it yields CASSIGTQETQYF.

V and J are TRBV14 and TRBJ1-1, with D possibly being TRBD1 (6 bases). CDR1 and CDR2 from the germline V gene are SGHDN and FVKESK. The CDR3 loop spans 14 amino acids. V lost 1 base to trimming and J lost 3 bases, with 9 bases between them. The CDR3 coding sequence is TGTGCCAGCAGCCAAGTGGGGGCACACACTGAAGCTTTCTTT. Its translation: CASSQVGAHTEAFF. Using reference TRBV14 and TRBJ1-1 for the parts outside the CDR3, the full variable domain is EAGVTQFPSHSVIEKGQTVTLRCDPISGHDNLYWYRRVMGKEIKFLLHFVKESKQDESGMPNNRFLAERTGGTYSTLKVQPAELEDSGVYFCASSQVGAHTEAFFGQGTRLTVV.

CDR3 sequence (DNA): TGTGCCAGCAGCGTAAGAGGGACAGGGGGGATAAGGGAGCAGTTCTTC. It is translated as CASSVRGTGGIREQFF. V usage is TRBV9 and J usage is TRBJ2-1, with 11 nucleotides matching TRBD1. Trimming removed 1 base from V and 10 bases from J; junction bases left unmatched: 10. The CDR3 runs 16 residues. Looked up from germline, CDR1 is SGDLS and CDR2 is YYNGEE. Full variable domain (remainder filled in from reference TRBV9 and TRBJ2-1): DSGVTQTPKHLITATGQRVTLRCSPRSGDLSVYWYQQSLDQGLQFLIQYYNGEERAKGNILERFSAQQFPDLHSELNLSSLELGDSALYFCASSVRGTGGIREQFFGPGTRLTVL.

V is TRBV15 and J is TRBJ2-5; 12 bases line up with TRBD2. The CDR3 totals 16 residues. The germline V gene has CDR1 LNHNV and CDR2 YYDKDF (reference sequence). V trimming: 3 bases; J trimming: 1 base; junction bases outside the gene matches: 3. CDR3 sequence reads: CATSSGLAGRQETQYF. The CDR3 nucleotides are TGTGCCACCAGCAGTGGACTAGCGGGACGCCAAGAGACCCAGTACTTC.

The genes are TRBV5-1 and TRBJ2-7; D unresolved. The V end lost 4 bases, the J end lost 4 bases, and 18 bases lay between the germline ends. In germline, CDR1 is SGHRS, CDR2 YFSETQ. The CDR3 spans 15 residues. Written as DNA, the CDR3 is TGCGCCAGCAGCATACGATCAGGTCGTGGGTACGAGCAGTACTTC. Its translation is CASSIRSGRGYEQYF.

The chain recombines TRBV5-1 with TRBJ2-1, with D perhaps assigned TRBD1 or TRBD2 (6 bases each). The CDR3 extends over 14 amino acids. Germline values: CDR1 SGHRS, CDR2 YFSETQ. The V end lost 4 bases, the J end lost 4 bases, and 12 bases lay between the germline ends. CDR3 DNA: TGCGCCAGCAGCCCGGGGGACAAATACAATGAGCAGTTCTTC. Protein: CASSPGDKYNEQFF.

In this sample, this clone turned up once. The chain employs TRBV5-6 and TRBJ2-2; TRBD1 matches 8 bases. CDR1 is SGHDT and CDR2 is YYEEEE in the germline V gene. Trimming at V came to 2 bases and at J to 6 bases, leaving 3 bases not matched to a gene. The CDR3 has 14 residues. This CDR3 reads CASSLAGGAGELFF. CDR3 nucleotide sequence: TGTGCCAGCAGCTTAGCAGGGGGCGCCGGGGAGCTGTTTTTT.

The genes are TRBV19 and TRBJ2-1; 10 bases are shared with TRBD2. In germline, CDR1 is LNHDA, CDR2 SQIVND (reference sequence). This CDR3 is 15 amino acids long. J gave up 7 bases and V 5 bases, and 8 bases lay outside the gene matches. The CDR3, as DNA: TGTGCCAGTAGTGATCTAGCGGGGGTAGGAAATGAGCAGTTCTTC. This encodes CASSDLAGVGNEQFF.

The chain links TRBV19 to TRBJ2-2; 8 nucleotides line up with TRBD1. CDR1 is LNHDA, CDR2 SQIVND, per germline (reference sequence). CDR3 size: 17 residues. The J segment lost 1 base and the V segment lost 7 bases, leaving 11 bases of the junction unmatched. The CDR3 loop reads CASTTFTGTGNTGELFF. CDR3 sequence (DNA): TGTGCCAGTACCACGTTCACCGGGACAGGGAACACCGGGGAGCTGTTTTTT.

This clone was detected only a few times. This chain joins TRBV7-6 and TRBJ2-7; a possible D gene is TRBD1 (5 bases). The CDR3 extends over 13 amino acids. Trimming took off 5 bases at V and 2 bases at J, with 10 bases between the two ends. The germline V gene encodes CDR1 SGHVS and CDR2 FNYEAQ. This chain's CDR3 is CASSPTGAYEQYF. CDR3 nucleotides: TGTGCCAGCAGCCCTACAGGCGCCTACGAGCAGTACTTC.

CDR3 sequence reads: CASSLGFEQFF. The CDR3 coding sequence is TGTGCCAGCAGCTTAGGGTTTGAGCAGTTCTTC. The gene calls are TRBV7-9 and TRBJ2-1; D uncertain. The ends were cut back, 1 base at V and 9 bases at J, with 4 bases in the middle. The CDR3 spans 11 residues. From germline, CDR1 is SEHNR and CDR2 FQNEAQ (reference sequence).

The chain carries TRBV5-1 and TRBJ1-5; D gene ambiguous. Germline CDR1 is SGHRS and CDR2 is YFSETQ. The CDR3 length is 13 residues. V gave up 0 bases and J gave up 5 bases, with 6 bases separating them. In DNA form, the CDR3 reads TGCGCCAGCAGCTTGGACAGCTATCAGCCCCAGCATTTT. It specifies CASSLDSYQPQHF.

The rearrangement uses TRBV4-2 and TRBJ2-1; 14 nucleotides line up with TRBD2. The ends lost 3 bases at V and 10 bases at J; junction bases unmatched: 17. CDR1 and CDR2 from the germline V gene are LGHNA and YNFKEQ. CDR3 length: 19 amino acids. CDR3 nucleotide sequence: TGTGCCAGCAGCCACGCTCCCCCCCCGACTAGCGGGGGGGCAAGGGAGCAGTTCTTC. Its translation is CASSHAPPPTSGGAREQFF.

This clone showed up just a few times. This chain connects TRBV18 to TRBJ1-1, with no clear D. V was cut by 2 bases and J by 5 bases, with 9 bases left in between. Germline loops: CDR1 KGHSH, CDR2 LQKENI. This CDR3 region has 13 residues. For the CDR3, the DNA is TGTGCCAGCTCACCAGGGGTTGGGACTGAAGCTTTCTTT. It is translated as CASSPGVGTEAFF.

J is TRBJ2-3 and V is TRBV7-9; TRBD2 is a possible D gene (6 bases). Germline assignment: CDR1 SEHNR and CDR2 FQNEAQ (reference sequence). The CDR3 runs 16 residues. The V end was cut by 1 base, the J end by 0 bases, with 11 bases between. For the CDR3, the DNA is TGTGCCAGCAGCTTAGGATCAGCGGGTAGCACAGATACGCAGTATTTT. Its translation: CASSLGSAGSTDTQYF.

V gene TRBV2 combines with J gene TRBJ1-1; D remains unclear. V shed 4 bases and J shed 0 bases, with 12 bases lying between them. The CDR3 runs to 15 residues. The germline gives CDR1 SNHLY, CDR2 FYNNEI. CDR3 amino acids: CASSVQYFMNTEAFF. Here the CDR3 DNA reads TGTGCCAGCAGTGTCCAATATTTCATGAACACTGAAGCTTTCTTT.

In this sample, this clone turned up a few times. The chain joins TRBV4-1 to TRBJ2-5, with TRBD2 as a possible D gene (6 bases). V shed 0 bases and J shed 5 bases, with 13 bases lying between them. The CDR3 sequence is 15 residues long. CDR1 and CDR2 from the germline V gene are MGHRA and YSYEKL. This CDR3 reads CASSQEVTRPETQYF. The CDR3, as DNA: TGCGCCAGCAGCCAAGAGGTGACTAGGCCTGAGACCCAGTACTTC.

V usage is TRBV9 and J usage is TRBJ2-1; tentative D call: TRBD1 (6 bases). V lost 1 base and J lost 7, with 15 bases in between. Germline V gene lookup returns CDR1 SGDLS and CDR2 YYNGEE. The length of the CDR3 is 15 residues. The CDR3, as DNA: TGTGCCAGCAGCGTAAAGCCGGACAGTGGGAATGAGCAGTTCTTC. Translating gives CASSVKPDSGNEQFF. The variable domain in full, with the rest retrieved from reference TRBV9 and TRBJ2-1, is DSGVTQTPKHLITATGQRVTLRCSPRSGDLSVYWYQQSLDQGLQFLIQYYNGEERAKGNILERFSAQQFPDLHSELNLSSLELGDSALYFCASSVKPDSGNEQFFGPGTRLTVL.

The chain carries TRBV5-1 and TRBJ2-5; TRBD2 is a possible D gene (5 bases). V was pared by 3 bases and J by 2 bases, with 17 bases between. This CDR3 region has 16 residues. Germline CDR1 and CDR2: SGHRS and YFSETQ. As DNA, the CDR3 is TGCGCCAGCAGCTCCCTCCCGGGGAACCAACAAGAGACCCAGTACTTC. Its protein is CASSSLPGNQQETQYF.

The V and J genes are TRBV28 and TRBJ1-4; tentative D call: TRBD1 (6 bases). This CDR3 has 13 residues. Germline V gene lookup returns CDR1 MDHEN and CDR2 SYDVKM. V was trimmed by 7 bases and J by 8 bases, leaving 14 bases between them. The CDR3 loop is CASMSGGLEKLFF. The CDR3 DNA reads TGTGCCAGCATGTCTGGGGGGCTAGAAAAACTGTTTTTT.

This sequence joins TRBV29-1 and TRBJ1-2; 9 nucleotides line up with TRBD1. Germline CDR1 is SQVTM and CDR2 is ANQGSEA. V lost 7 bases and J lost 1; bases outside the gene matches: 4. The CDR3 consists of 13 residues. The CDR3: CSGGQGINYGYTF. CDR3 bases: TGCAGCGGAGGACAGGGGATTAACTATGGCTACACCTTC.

V is TRBV12-5 and J is TRBJ2-2, with D perhaps TRBD1 or TRBD2 (5 bases each). The germline V gene has CDR1 LGHNT and CDR2 FRNRAP. V was pared by 1 base and J by 0 bases, with 9 bases between. The CDR3 spans 16 residues. The CDR3 DNA reads as TGTGCTAGTGGTTTGGACGGGACGGCGAACACCGGGGAGCTGTTTTTT. It codes for CASGLDGTANTGELFF. Full variable domain (remainder filled in from reference TRBV12-5 and TRBJ2-2): DARVTQTPRHKVTEMGQEVTMRCQPILGHNTVFWYRQTMMQGLELLAYFRNRAPLDDSGMPKDRFSAEMPDATLATLKIQPSEPRDSAVYFCASGLDGTANTGELFFGEGSRLTVL.

Only one count was recorded for this clone. The genes are TRBV19 and TRBJ2-7; no clear D gene. The CDR3 runs to 14 residues. The germline CDR1 and CDR2 sequences are LNHDA and SQIVND (reference sequence). Trimming took 0 bases from V and 0 from J, leaving 6 bases between them. In DNA form, the CDR3 reads TGTGCCAGTAGTATAGAGGGCAGCTCCTACGAGCAGTACTTC. It translates to CASSIEGSSYEQYF.

The J gene is TRBJ1-2, the V gene TRBV5-4; D is uncertain. Germline CDR1 reads SGHNT; CDR2 reads YYREEE (reference sequence). Trimming took 0 bases from V and 8 from J, leaving 14 bases between them. The CDR3 spans 14 residues. The CDR3 here is CASSLEPRPAGYTF. CDR3 DNA: TGTGCCAGCAGCTTGGAGCCGAGGCCGGCGGGCTACACCTTC.